Listed here are 25 T cell receptor beta chains from one sample, sequenced in a study of cytomegalovirus exposure and HLA in healthy donors. The PCR made use of 60 Vbeta and 13 Jbeta primers. Sequenced by immunoSEQ multiplex PCR; TCRdb stores in-frame clones only, minus some. The sample has some 110,000 clones, around three quarters seen once. The sequenced sample was PBMCs. These receptors were obtained from a man aged 50 to 60 in good health and CMV-seropositive.

A single count supports this clone. The chain is built from TRBV27 and TRBJ1-1; maybe TRBD1 (6 bases). The CDR3 runs 12 residues. Trimming stripped 2 bases from V and 11 bases from J, with 12 bases between. CDR1 MNHEY and CDR2 SMNVEV come from the germline V gene (reference sequence). The CDR3 here is CASSLMGGQAFF. CDR3 DNA sequence: TGTGCCAGCAGTTTAATGGGGGGGCAGGCTTTCTTT.

The V and J genes are TRBV18 and TRBJ2-7; 9 bases align to TRBD2. CDR3 length: 15 amino acids. Germline V gene sequence: CDR1 KGHSH, CDR2 LQKENI. Unmatched junction bases numbered 8, after V lost 6 bases and J lost 2 bases. The CDR3 reads CASSPGSGRTYEQYF. The DNA of the CDR3 is TGTGCCAGCTCGCCAGGGAGCGGGAGGACCTACGAGCAGTACTTC.

This chain joins TRBV7-2 and TRBJ2-3, with D tentatively TRBD1 (6 bases). CDR1 SGHTA and CDR2 FQGNSA come from the germline V gene. CDR3 length equals 13 residues. Trimming stripped 2 bases from V and 8 bases from J, with 11 bases between. The CDR3 here is CASSLQGLGTQYF. CDR3 DNA sequence: TGTGCCAGCAGCTTACAGGGGCTTGGTACGCAGTATTTT. The complete variable domain, with remaining parts taken from reference TRBV7-2 and TRBJ2-3, reads GAGVSQSPSNKVTEKGKDVELRCDPISGHTALYWYRQSLGQGLEFLIYFQGNSAPDKSGLPSDRFSAERTGGSVSTLTIQRTQQEDSAVYLCASSLQGLGTQYFGPGTRLTVL.

The genes are TRBV2 and TRBJ2-5; 9 bases are shared with TRBD2. CDR1 is SNHLY and CDR2 is FYNNEI in the germline V gene. The V gene end was trimmed by 6 bases and the J gene end by 2 bases; junction bases not matched to a gene: 7. The CDR3 sequence is 15 residues long. CDR3 nucleotides: TGTGCCAGCAGGGGAGCGGGGGGCCCTCAAGAGACCCAGTACTTC. Its protein product is CASRGAGGPQETQYF.

This clone came up once. The chain recombines TRBV7-9 with TRBJ2-7, with D possibly matching TRBD2 (5 bases). This CDR3 is built from 15 residues. Germline CDR1 is SEHNR and CDR2 is FQNEAQ (reference sequence). V dropped 2 bases and J dropped 0 bases, with 11 bases sitting between them. The CDR3: CASSLTTRASYEQYF. CDR3 DNA sequence: TGTGCCAGCAGCTTAACCACGAGGGCCTCCTACGAGCAGTACTTC.

The chain carries TRBV5-1 and TRBJ1-3, with D tentatively TRBD1 (6 bases). Trimming removed 0 bases at V and 2 bases at J, with 9 bases between. Germline CDR1 and CDR2: SGHRS and YFSETQ. This CDR3 has 15 residues. CDR3 nucleotides: TGCGCCAGCAGCTTGGGGACAGCAACTGGAAACACCATATATTTT. This translates into CASSLGTATGNTIYF.

With respect to this clone: At one end, the junction sequence differs from germline, possibly due to a read error. Other nucleotide sequences from this sample produce the same CDR3. V is TRBV6-1 and J is TRBJ2-5; D is possibly TRBD2 (6 bases). The germline V gene has CDR1 MNHNS and CDR2 SASEGT. The CDR3 has 15 residues. The CDR3 DNA follows: TGTGCCAGCAGTGAAGCGGGGGACTTACAAGAGACTCAGTACTTC. Protein product: CASSEAGDLQETQYF.

V is TRBV6-6 and J is TRBJ2-2; 7 bases map to TRBD2. This CDR3 spans 13 amino acids. Trimming removed 8 bases from V and 3 bases from J; junction bases left unmatched: 3. Germline V gene data show CDR1 as MNHNY and CDR2 as SVGAGI (reference sequence). As DNA, the CDR3 is TGTGCCAGCGGTCGGGAGGACACCGGGGAGCTGTTTTTT. Encoded protein: CASGREDTGELFF.

The V gene is TRBV6-1, the J gene TRBJ2-7, with 8 bases identical to TRBD2. V lost 0 bases, J lost 3 bases, and 4 bases stayed unmatched. The CDR3 length is 15 residues. Germline V CDR1 and CDR2: MNHNS, SASEGT. CDR3 nucleotides: TGTGCCAGCAGTGAAGCCGCGGGGGGATTCTACGAGCAGTACTTC. It encodes CASSEAAGGFYEQYF.

This chain connects TRBV28 to TRBJ2-1; possibly TRBD2 for D (6 bases). Trimming shortened V by 6 bases and J by 8 bases, and 17 bases separated the two germline ends. This CDR3 is built from 14 residues. Germline V gene lookup returns CDR1 MDHEN and CDR2 SYDVKM. The CDR3 spells CASSPPWRVDEQFF. CDR3 nucleotide sequence: TGTGCCAGCAGCCCCCCCTGGAGGGTCGATGAGCAGTTCTTC.

This chain links TRBV27 with TRBJ1-6; the match to TRBD1 covers 7 bases. V was pared by 8 bases and J by 4 bases, with 5 bases of the junction left unmatched. Germline CDR1 reads MNHEY; CDR2 reads SMNVEV (reference sequence). There are 14 residues in the CDR3. CDR3 in amino acids: CASRRGQYNSPLHF. Written as DNA, the CDR3 is TGTGCCAGCCGTCGGGGACAGTATAATTCACCCCTCCACTTT.

The rearrangement joins TRBV4-3 to TRBJ2-4; D unclear. CDR1 and CDR2 (germline): LGHNA, YSLEER. Deletions cut 0 bases from V and 0 bases from J, with 9 bases between. The CDR3 length is 16 residues. CDR3 residues: CASSQEGALAKNIQYF. DNA for the CDR3: TGCGCCAGCAGCCAAGAGGGCGCACTAGCCAAAAACATTCAGTACTTC.

Notes on this clone: Other DNA sequences in the same sample also yield this CDR3. The CDR3 region is CASSEVTGVTGELFF. CDR3 DNA sequence: TGTGCCAGCAGTGAAGTTACAGGTGTCACCGGGGAGCTGTTTTTT. The chain recombines TRBV6-1 with TRBJ2-2; TRBD1 might be the D (5 bases). Trimming cost V 1 base and J 4 bases, with 10 bases left between them. Per the germline V gene, CDR1 is MNHNS and CDR2 is SASEGT. The CDR3 sequence is 15 residues long.

The gene calls are TRBV5-4 and TRBJ2-2; the match to TRBD1 covers 9 bases. The CDR3 loop spans 17 amino acids. Per germline, CDR1 SGHNT and CDR2 YYREEE (reference sequence). V shed 6 bases and J 4 bases; nucleotides not matched to a gene: 13. The DNA of the CDR3 is TGTGCCAGCATCGATAAAACAGGGGGCCTCGGCACCGGGGAGCTGTTTTTT. Translation: CASIDKTGGLGTGELFF.

The chain employs TRBV5-1 and TRBJ2-7; TRBD1 matches 9 bases. Losses at the gene ends were 0 bases for V and 3 bases for J; bases not matched to a gene: 7. CDR3 length: 16 residues. Germline V gene data show CDR1 as SGHRS and CDR2 as YFSETQ. CDR3 DNA sequence: TGCGCCAGCAGCTTGGGATCTGGGACAGGGTTCTACGAGCAGTACTTC. Translation: CASSLGSGTGFYEQYF. Together with reference TRBV5-1 and TRBJ2-7, the CDR3 gives the full variable domain: KAGVTQTPRYLIKTRGQQVTLSCSPISGHRSVSWYQQTPGQGLQFLFEYFSETQRNKGNFPGRFSGRQFSNSRSEMNVSTLELGDSALYLCASSLGSGTGFYEQYFGPGTRLTVT.

The chain recombines TRBV30 with TRBJ1-2, with D perhaps TRBD1 (6 bases). Germline lookup yields CDR1 GTSNPN and CDR2 SVGIG (reference sequence). The CDR3 loop spans 13 amino acids. V was pared by 2 bases and J by 8 bases, with 15 bases between. The CDR3 loop reads CAWSLKDRRGYTF. CDR3 nucleotides: TGTGCCTGGAGTTTAAAGGACAGACGGGGCTACACCTTC.

In this sample, this clone turned up a few times. J is TRBJ1-4 and V is TRBV10-1, with TRBD1 matching 9 bases. Germline CDR1 reads WNHNN; CDR2 reads SYGVQD (reference sequence). After removal of 6 bases from V and 7 bases from J, the junction contained 6 bases not matched to a gene. This CDR3 is 14 amino acids long. The CDR3 DNA sequence: TGCGCCAGCAGCGGGACAGGGAAGAGTGAAAAACTGTTTTTT. Translating gives CASSGTGKSEKLFF.

The V and J genes are TRBV28 and TRBJ2-7; D is possibly TRBD1 (5 bases). The V end lost 5 bases, the J end lost 5 bases, and 19 bases lay between the germline ends. CDR1 MDHEN and CDR2 SYDVKM come from the germline V gene. CDR3 length: 15 residues. As DNA, the CDR3 is TGTGCCAGCAGTACCCAAACAGGCCTAGGTGACGAGCAGTACTTC. Protein product: CASSTQTGLGDEQYF.

On this clone: The sample holds other DNA sequences that translate to the same CDR3. V gene TRBV20-1 combines with J gene TRBJ2-3; no clear D. This CDR3 has 11 amino acids. Germline V CDR1 and CDR2: DFQATT, SNEGSKA (reference sequence). Trimming shortened V by 6 bases and J by 6 bases, and 10 bases separated the two germline ends. For the CDR3, the DNA is TGCAGTGCCCCCTGGGCGGATACGCAGTATTTT. Its protein is CSAPWADTQYF.

V and J are TRBV25-1 and TRBJ2-7; TRBD2 is a possible D gene (6 bases). The CDR3 is 15 residues long. The V gene's germline CDR1 is MGHDK and CDR2 SYGVNS. V gave up 2 bases and J gave up 6 bases, with 17 bases separating them. DNA for the CDR3: TGTGCCAGCAGTGAACCCGGCGCAGGGCGGGGCGAGCAGTACTTC. Its protein product is CASSEPGAGRGEQYF.

This chain connects TRBV15 to TRBJ1-3; a weak D match, TRBD1 (5 bases). Germline CDR1 reads LNHNV; CDR2 reads YYDKDF (reference sequence). V lost 1 base to trimming and J lost 0 bases, with 13 bases between them. This CDR3 has 17 amino acids. CDR3 in DNA: TGTGCCACCAGCAGAGGTATACAGGACACCTCTGGAAACACCATATATTTT. It codes for CATSRGIQDTSGNTIYF.

Only a few counts were recorded for this clone. V and J are TRBV6-1 and TRBJ2-6; 9 bases line up with TRBD1. CDR3 size: 15 residues. Germline CDR1 and CDR2: MNHNS and SASEGT. The V and J ends lost 5 bases and 2 bases, in that order; junction bases with no gene match: 1. The CDR3 sequence: CASSTGGTGANVLTF. The DNA of the CDR3 is TGTGCCAGCAGTACAGGGGGCACTGGGGCCAACGTCCTGACTTTC.

This rearrangement joins TRBV19 to TRBJ1-6, with D perhaps matching TRBD1 (5 bases). Germline values: CDR1 LNHDA, CDR2 SQIVND (reference sequence). V dropped 7 bases and J dropped 9 bases, with 13 bases sitting between them. The CDR3 has 13 amino acids. The CDR3 sequence: CASTPGVGSPLHF. As DNA, the CDR3 is TGTGCCAGTACTCCGGGGGTGGGTTCACCCCTCCACTTT.

The chain links TRBV7-9 to TRBJ2-7; 12 positions agree with TRBD2. The CDR3 extends over 15 amino acids. Per germline, CDR1 SEHNR and CDR2 FQNEAQ (reference sequence). The ends lost 3 bases at V and 5 bases at J; junction bases unmatched: 5. CDR3 DNA sequence: TGTGCCAGCAGCTTTCTAGCGGGAGGGCCTCACGAGCAGTACTTC. This sequence encodes CASSFLAGGPHEQYF.

This clone has just a few counts. The sample has other DNA sequences that encode this CDR3 too. The genes are TRBV19 and TRBJ1-1; D may be TRBD1 (6 bases). V was clipped by 9 bases and J by 1 base, with 12 bases between them. CDR1 and CDR2 from the germline V gene are LNHDA and SQIVND (reference sequence). This CDR3 has 13 residues. In nucleotides, the CDR3 is TGTGCCAGCGGTCAGGGGTGGAACACTGAAGCTTTCTTT. Its translation is CASGQGWNTEAFF. Full variable domain (missing parts from reference TRBV19 and TRBJ1-1): DGGITQSPKYLFRKEGQNVTLSCEQNLNHDAMYWYRQDPGQGLRLIYYSQIVNDFQKGDIAEGYSVSREKKESFPLTVTSAQKNPTAFYLCASGQGWNTEAFFGQGTRLTVV.